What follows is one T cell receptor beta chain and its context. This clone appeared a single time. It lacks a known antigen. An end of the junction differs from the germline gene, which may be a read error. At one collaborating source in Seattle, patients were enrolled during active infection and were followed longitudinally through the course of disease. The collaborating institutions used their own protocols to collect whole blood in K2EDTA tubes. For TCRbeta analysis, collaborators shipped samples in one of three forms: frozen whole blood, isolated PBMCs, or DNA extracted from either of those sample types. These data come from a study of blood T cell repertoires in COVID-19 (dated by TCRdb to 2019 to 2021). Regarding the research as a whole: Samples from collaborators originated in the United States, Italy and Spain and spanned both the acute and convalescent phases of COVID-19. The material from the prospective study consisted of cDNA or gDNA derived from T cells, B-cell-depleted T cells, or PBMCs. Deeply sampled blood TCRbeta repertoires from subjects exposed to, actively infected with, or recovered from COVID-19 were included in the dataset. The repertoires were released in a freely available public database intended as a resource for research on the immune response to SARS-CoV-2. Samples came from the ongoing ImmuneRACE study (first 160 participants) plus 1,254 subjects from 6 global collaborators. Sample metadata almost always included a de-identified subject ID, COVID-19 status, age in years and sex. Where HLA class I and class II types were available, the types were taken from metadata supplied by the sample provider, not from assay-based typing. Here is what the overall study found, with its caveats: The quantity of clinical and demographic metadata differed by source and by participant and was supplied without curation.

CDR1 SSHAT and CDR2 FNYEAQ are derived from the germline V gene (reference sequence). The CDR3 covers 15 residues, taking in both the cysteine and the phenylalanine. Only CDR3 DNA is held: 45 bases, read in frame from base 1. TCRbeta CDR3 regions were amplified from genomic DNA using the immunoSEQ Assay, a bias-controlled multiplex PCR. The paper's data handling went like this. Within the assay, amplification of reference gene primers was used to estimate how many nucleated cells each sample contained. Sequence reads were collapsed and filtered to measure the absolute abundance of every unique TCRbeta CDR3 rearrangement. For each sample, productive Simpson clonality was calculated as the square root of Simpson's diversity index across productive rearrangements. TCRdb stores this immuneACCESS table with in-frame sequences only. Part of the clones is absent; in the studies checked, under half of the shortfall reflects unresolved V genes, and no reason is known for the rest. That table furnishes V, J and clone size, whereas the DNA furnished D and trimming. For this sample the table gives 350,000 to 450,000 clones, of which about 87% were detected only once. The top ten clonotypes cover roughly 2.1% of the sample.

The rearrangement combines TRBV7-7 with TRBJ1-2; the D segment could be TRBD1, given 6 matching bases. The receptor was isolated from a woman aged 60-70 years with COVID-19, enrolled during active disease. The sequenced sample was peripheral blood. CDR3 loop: CASRHRQEKLYGYTF. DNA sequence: TGTGCTAGCAGACATAGACAGGAGAAGCTCTATGGCTACACCTTC. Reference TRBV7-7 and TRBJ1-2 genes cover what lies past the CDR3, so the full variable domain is GAGVSQSPRYKVTKRGQDVTLRCDPISSHATLYWYQQALGQGPEFLTYFNYEAQPDKSGLPSDRFSAERPEGSISTLTIQRTEQRDSAMYRCASRHRQEKLYGYTFGSGTRLTVV.